The rows below give T cell receptor beta chains drawn from one sample of a study of identical twins. TCRdb called the 5' RACE reads again in MiXCR, with one record for every CDR3 protein. The table has 1.5 million to 2 million distinct CDR3 sequences, under 35% seen once. The sequenced sample consisted of cord blood. The receptors were gathered from a newborn girl in good health. Each CDR3 is given without its conserved first and last residue. The order of the fields is CDR3 length, V gene, CDR3 protein.

len: 13
v_gene: TRBV7-2
CDR3aa: ASSLQGLLNTEAF

len: 10
v_gene: TRBV29-1
CDR3aa: SVPFRADTQY

len: 13
v_gene: TRBV20-1
CDR3aa: SARRPQKPTGELF

len: 12
v_gene: TRBV7-2
CDR3aa: ASSLVGPSYEQY

len: 15
v_gene: TRBV28
CDR3aa: ASSLGRGLAGTDTQY

len: 11
v_gene: TRBV19
CDR3aa: ASTQKIHNEQY

len: 13
v_gene: TRBV10-3
CDR3aa: AISSDRVGLNEQF

len: 16
v_gene: TRBV6-5
CDR3aa: ASSYSGLAGERAYEQY

len: 12
v_gene: TRBV7-2
CDR3aa: ASSPGQASREQY

len: 12
v_gene: TRBV5-1
CDR3aa: ASSFSGVQETQY

len: 11
v_gene: TRBV4-2
CDR3aa: ASQGERDNEQF

len: 10
v_gene: TRBV10-3
CDR3aa: AISGTAYGYT

len: 11
v_gene: TRBV3-1
CDR3aa: ASSQAGEWEQY

len: 13
v_gene: TRBV29-1
CDR3aa: SVSVAGGPYNEQF

len: 13
v_gene: TRBV3-1
CDR3aa: ASSRTSGGPYEQY

len: 13
v_gene: TRBV5-1
CDR3aa: ASSSGLHNTDTQY

len: 13
v_gene: TRBV27
CDR3aa: ASSSYTEANYGYT

len: 12
v_gene: TRBV18
CDR3aa: ASSTGRPTTEAF

len: 13
v_gene: TRBV27
CDR3aa: ASSLRGFGYNEQF

len: 14
v_gene: TRBV20-1
CDR3aa: SARDSPSSGRNIQY

len: 12
v_gene: TRBV2
CDR3aa: ASKAGRGAQPQH

len: 12
v_gene: TRBV6-5
CDR3aa: ASSRTGTGATQY

len: 11
v_gene: TRBV21-1
CDR3aa: ASSKWGTRGYT

len: 13
v_gene: TRBV7-6
CDR3aa: ASSPLTGGYYGYT

len: 11
v_gene: TRBV5-1
CDR3aa: ASSLGVKSEAF

len: 12
v_gene: TRBV5-1
CDR3aa: ASSLNRGSYEQY

len: 13
v_gene: TRBV28
CDR3aa: ASSSSGGAGYEQY

len: 13
v_gene: TRBV28
CDR3aa: ASSSAGTGRQPQH

len: 10
v_gene: TRBV13
CDR3aa: ASRLSNSPLH

len: 13
v_gene: TRBV28
CDR3aa: ASSGAGEGTDTQY

len: 12
v_gene: TRBV29-1
CDR3aa: SVVPTGGPGEQY

len: 12
v_gene: TRBV3-1
CDR3aa: ASSYGLAGNIQY

len: 15
v_gene: TRBV2
CDR3aa: ASSGRRRTSGEETQY

len: 15
v_gene: TRBV5-1
CDR3aa: ASSLAPIAGGVDTQY

len: 15
v_gene: TRBV6-1
CDR3aa: ASSAPGLAGITDTQY

len: 13
v_gene: TRBV24-1
CDR3aa: AIWVLAKGYNEQF

len: 11
v_gene: TRBV20-1
CDR3aa: SAYREDRYKQY

len: 12
v_gene: TRBV24-1
CDR3aa: AASLGSPYNEQF

len: 12
v_gene: TRBV7-2
CDR3aa: ASSRTSNTGELF

len: 11
v_gene: TRBV7-9
CDR3aa: ASSFGFGGELF

len: 11
v_gene: TRBV13
CDR3aa: ASSLDQGKTQY

len: 13
v_gene: TRBV7-2
CDR3aa: ASSLHGDLTHEQY

len: 13
v_gene: TRBV11-1
CDR3aa: ASSFGPGRTDTQY

len: 13
v_gene: TRBV4-1
CDR3aa: ASSRFSLAAYEQY